Listed below are T cell receptor beta chains from one sample, sequenced in a study of blood T cell repertoires in COVID-19. Here immunoSEQ multiplex PCR was the method, and the copy in TCRdb shows in-frame clones only, minus some. The repertoire holds 60,000 to 75,000 clones, with around 65% as singletons. The material sequenced was PBMCs or T cells enriched from blood (not recorded which). These receptors all come from a woman aged 60-75 years who had been exposed to COVID-19. Both conserved end residues are part of each CDR3. A D gene is named only where the DNA matches it firmly. Expanded clones get a size class; other rows say once, few or many, or leave the size out.

CDR3: CASTTQGTGENIQYF
DNA: TGTGCCAGCACCACCCAGGGGACAGGGGAAAACATTCAGTACTTC
J: TRBJ2-4
size: few
V: TRBV28
D: TRBD1

CDR3: CSASAGNNEQFF
DNA: TGCAGTGCTAGTGCGGGTAACAATGAGCAGTTCTTC
J: TRBJ2-1
size: -
V: TRBV20-1
D: -

CDR3: CASSQRAGTYEQYF
DNA: TGTGCCAGCAGTCAGCGGGCAGGCACCTACGAGCAGTACTTC
J: TRBJ2-7
size: few
V: TRBV28
D: -

CDR3: CASSHGTAYNEQFF
DNA: TGTGCCAGCAGCCACGGGACAGCTTACAATGAGCAGTTCTTC
J: TRBJ2-1
size: few
V: TRBV14
D: TRBD1

CDR3: CASSWGTPGITEAFF
DNA: TGCGCCAGCAGCTGGGGGACACCCGGAATCACTGAAGCTTTCTTT
J: TRBJ1-1
size: -
V: TRBV5-1
D: -

CDR3: CATIPGELFF
DNA: TGTGCCACAATCCCCGGGGAGCTGTTTTTT
J: TRBJ2-2
size: many
V: TRBV7-9
D: -

CDR3: CAWSVRRGEKLFF
DNA: TGTGCCTGGAGTGTTCGCAGGGGTGAAAAACTGTTTTTT
J: TRBJ1-4
size: few
V: TRBV30
D: -

CDR3: CASSFGGREAFF
DNA: TGTGCCAGCAGCTTCGGGGGGCGGGAAGCTTTCTTT
J: TRBJ1-1
size: -
V: TRBV7-9
D: -

CDR3: CAWSTTGNTIYF
DNA: TGTGCCTGGAGCACGACAGGAAACACCATATATTTT
J: TRBJ1-3
size: many
V: TRBV30
D: -

CDR3: CASSIGQGMTPLHF
DNA: TGTGCCAGCAGCATCGGACAGGGAATGACACCCCTCCACTTT
J: TRBJ1-6
size: -
V: TRBV28
D: TRBD1

CDR3: CASSPDGSNQPQHF
DNA: TGTGCCAGTAGTCCAGACGGGAGCAATCAGCCCCAGCATTTT
J: TRBJ1-5
size: once
V: TRBV19
D: -

CDR3: CASSERDRNTEAFF
DNA: TGTGCCAGCAGCGAGAGGGACAGGAACACTGAAGCTTTCTTT
J: TRBJ1-1
size: few
V: TRBV9
D: TRBD1

CDR3: CARRAMAVGYTF
DNA: TGTGCCAGGCGTGCCATGGCGGTCGGCTACACCTTC
J: TRBJ1-2
size: many
V: TRBV2
D: -

CDR3: CSAGTGGYNEQFF
DNA: TGCAGCGCGGGGACAGGGGGGTACAATGAGCAGTTCTTC
J: TRBJ2-1
size: -
V: TRBV29-1
D: TRBD1

CDR3: CASSQDLAGGETQYF
DNA: TGCGCCAGCAGCCAAGATCTAGCGGGGGGAGAGACCCAGTACTTC
J: TRBJ2-5
size: -
V: TRBV4-1
D: TRBD2

CDR3: CATGQGLSYEQYF
DNA: TGTGCCACCGGACAGGGCCTCTCCTACGAGCAGTACTTC
J: TRBJ2-7
size: -
V: TRBV19
D: TRBD1

CDR3: CATSDVSGGEQFF
DNA: TGTGCCACCAGTGATGTCTCGGGGGGTGAGCAGTTCTTC
J: TRBJ2-1
size: few
V: TRBV24-1
D: TRBD2

CDR3: CASSLGTGTSGYEQYF
DNA: TGTGCCAGCAGCTTAGGCACCGGGACTAGCGGTTACGAGCAGTACTTC
J: TRBJ2-7
size: -
V: TRBV7-2
D: TRBD2

CDR3: CASSRGQGNQPQHF
DNA: TGTGCCAGTAGTAGGGGACAGGGGAATCAGCCCCAGCATTTT
J: TRBJ1-5
size: -
V: TRBV19
D: TRBD1

CDR3: CASSNGAGAAEKLFF
DNA: TGTGCCAGCAGCAATGGGGCAGGGGCGGCTGAAAAACTGTTTTTT
J: TRBJ1-4
size: -
V: TRBV7-9
D: -

CDR3: CASSWGLANTGELFF
DNA: TGTGCCAGCAGCTGGGGACTAGCGAATACCGGGGAGCTGTTTTTT
J: TRBJ2-2
size: -
V: TRBV7-2
D: TRBD2

CDR3: CASIAPFGPTEAFF
DNA: TGTGCCAGCATCGCCCCCTTCGGTCCTACTGAAGCTTTCTTT
J: TRBJ1-1
size: -
V: TRBV2
D: -

CDR3: CASSSTVSPESPLHF
DNA: TGTGCCAGCAGCTCGACAGTAAGCCCGGAGTCACCCCTCCACTTT
J: TRBJ1-6
size: few
V: TRBV11-2
D: -

CDR3: CASSPNDFGGDEQFF
DNA: TGCGCCAGCAGCCCGAATGATTTTGGGGGCGATGAGCAGTTCTTC
J: TRBJ2-1
size: -
V: TRBV4-3
D: -

CDR3: CSGRTSGRDGEQFF
DNA: TGCAGCGGACGGACTAGCGGGAGGGACGGCGAGCAGTTCTTC
J: TRBJ2-1
size: -
V: TRBV29-1
D: TRBD2

CDR3: CAWTRERYNEQFF
DNA: TGTGCCTGGACCCGGGAAAGGTACAATGAGCAGTTCTTC
J: TRBJ2-1
size: few
V: TRBV30
D: -

CDR3: CASSLVGIYNSPLHF
DNA: TGCGCCAGCAGCTTGGTGGGCATCTATAATTCACCCCTCCACTTT
J: TRBJ1-6
size: -
V: TRBV5-1
D: -

CDR3: CASTSSRTGGTEAFF
DNA: TGTGCCAGTACCAGCTCCAGGACAGGGGGCACTGAAGCTTTCTTT
J: TRBJ1-1
size: -
V: TRBV19
D: TRBD1

CDR3: CASSWTVYTGELFF
DNA: TGTGCCAGCAGTTGGACAGTGTACACCGGGGAGCTGTTTTTT
J: TRBJ2-2
size: many
V: TRBV6-5
D: -

CDR3: CASSSLPGQGARDEQFF
DNA: TGTGCCAGCTCAAGTCTACCGGGACAGGGGGCGCGGGATGAGCAGTTCTTC
J: TRBJ2-1
size: -
V: TRBV18
D: TRBD1

CDR3: CASSLGTGNEQFF
DNA: TGTGCCAGCAGCTTAGGTACAGGGAATGAGCAGTTCTTC
J: TRBJ2-1
size: -
V: TRBV7-2
D: -

CDR3: CASSSPAGLNTDTQYF
DNA: TGTGCCAGCAGCTCCCCCGCGGGACTAAACACAGATACGCAGTATTTT
J: TRBJ2-3
size: -
V: TRBV7-8
D: TRBD2

CDR3: CASSSDRGFYEQYF
DNA: TGTGCCAGCAGCTCCGACAGGGGGTTCTACGAGCAGTACTTC
J: TRBJ2-7
size: -
V: TRBV6-5
D: TRBD1

CDR3: CASSIYRSSYEQYF
DNA: TGTGCCAGTAGTATATACAGAAGTTCCTACGAGCAGTACTTC
J: TRBJ2-7
size: -
V: TRBV19
D: -

CDR3: CASSYRINYEQYF
DNA: TGTGCCAGCAGTTATAGAATCAACTACGAGCAGTACTTC
J: TRBJ2-7
size: -
V: TRBV6-6
D: -

CDR3: CASSLGSNYGYTF
DNA: TGTGCCAGCAGCTTGGGGAGCAACTATGGCTACACCTTC
J: TRBJ1-2
size: -
V: TRBV5-4
D: -

CDR3: CASSLKGRGGQETQYF
DNA: TGTGCCAGCAGCTTGAAAGGGCGGGGAGGCCAAGAGACCCAGTACTTC
J: TRBJ2-5
size: -
V: TRBV5-4
D: -

CDR3: CASSPGTEMNTEAFF
DNA: TGTGCCAGCTCACCAGGGACAGAAATGAACACTGAAGCTTTCTTT
J: TRBJ1-1
size: -
V: TRBV18
D: TRBD1

CDR3: CASSLVLAGGSGNTIYF
DNA: TGTGCCAGCAGCTTAGTTTTGGCGGGGGGCTCTGGAAACACCATATATTTT
J: TRBJ1-3
size: -
V: TRBV7-2
D: -

CDR3: CASSSGGLYGYTF
DNA: TGCGCCAGCAGCTCCGGGGGGCTCTATGGCTACACCTTC
J: TRBJ1-2
size: -
V: TRBV5-1
D: -

CDR3: CASSTLGGTSGLSLPNNEQFF
DNA: TGTGCCAGTAGTACCCTAGGGGGGACTAGCGGACTTTCACTCCCCAACAATGAGCAGTTCTTC
J: TRBJ2-1
size: -
V: TRBV19
D: TRBD2

CDR3: CASSLALAGTPRYF
DNA: TGTGCCAGCAGTTTAGCCCTAGCGGGGACGCCACGGTATTTT
J: TRBJ2-3
size: -
V: TRBV28
D: TRBD2

CDR3: CASSPGTGNRRPPYNEQFF
DNA: TGTGCCAGCAGCCCCGGGACAGGGAATCGGAGGCCTCCCTACAATGAGCAGTTCTTC
J: TRBJ2-1
size: -
V: TRBV5-5
D: TRBD1

CDR3: CASSPIAGGRGEQFF
DNA: TGTGCCAGCAGTCCGATAGCGGGGGGTAGGGGTGAGCAGTTCTTC
J: TRBJ2-1
size: -
V: TRBV2
D: TRBD2

CDR3: CASSLDRGIDEQFF
DNA: TGTGCCAGCAGTTTGGACAGGGGGATTGATGAGCAGTTCTTC
J: TRBJ2-1
size: many
V: TRBV27
D: TRBD1

CDR3: CASSIHREAFF
DNA: TGTGCCAGTAGTATCCACCGGGAAGCTTTCTTT
J: TRBJ1-1
size: -
V: TRBV19
D: -

CDR3: CASSLAGGTETQYF
DNA: TGTGCCAGCAGCTTAGCGGGGGGGACGGAGACCCAGTACTTC
J: TRBJ2-5
size: -
V: TRBV7-9
D: TRBD2

CDR3: CASSARTDRGYTF
DNA: TGTGCCAGCAGCGCTCGGACAGACCGGGGCTACACCTTC
J: TRBJ1-2
size: -
V: TRBV7-2
D: -

CDR3: CASSIQDNQPQHF
DNA: TGTGCCAGTAGTATCCAGGACAATCAGCCCCAGCATTTT
J: TRBJ1-5
size: -
V: TRBV19
D: -

CDR3: CSARGATEAFF
DNA: TGCAGTGCTAGGGGGGCCACTGAAGCTTTCTTT
J: TRBJ1-1
size: -
V: TRBV20-1
D: -

CDR3: CASGRGLGNTIYF
DNA: TGTGCCAGTGGCAGGGGCCTTGGAAACACCATATATTTT
J: TRBJ1-3
size: -
V: TRBV28
D: -

CDR3: CASSYWRSGGAGELFF
DNA: TGTGCCAGCAGTTACTGGAGAAGCGGCGGAGCCGGGGAGCTGTTTTTT
J: TRBJ2-2
size: few
V: TRBV6-5
D: -

CDR3: CASSLWPLDGYTF
DNA: TGTGCCAGCAGCTTATGGCCTCTGGATGGCTACACCTTC
J: TRBJ1-2
size: -
V: TRBV7-2
D: -

CDR3: CASSLRSQGVTDTQYF
DNA: TGTGCCAGCAGCTTACGGAGCCAGGGGGTTACAGATACGCAGTATTTT
J: TRBJ2-3
size: -
V: TRBV7-9
D: TRBD1